The 10 T cell receptor beta chains listed next were all sequenced from one sample in a study of T cell responses to AZD1222 COVID-19 vaccine. TCRdb's table, derived via immunoSEQ multiplex PCR, lists solely in-frame clones and lacks some. The repertoire holds 92,000 or so clones, with about 89% as singletons. Here the sequenced sample was peripheral blood, taken 28 days after the second AZD1222 dose. These TCRs come from an adult who received the AZD1222 COVID-19 vaccine.

The genes are TRBV5-1 and TRBJ1-5; no clear D gene. The length of the CDR3 is 13 residues. The ends were cut back, 2 bases at V and 1 base at J, with 4 bases in the middle. From germline, CDR1 is SGHRS and CDR2 YFSETQ. The CDR3 loop is CASSLFSNQPQHF. For the CDR3, the DNA is TGCGCCAGCAGCTTATTCAGCAATCAGCCCCAGCATTTT.

V gene TRBV30 combines with J gene TRBJ1-4; perhaps TRBD1 as D (6 bases). V was pared by 0 bases and J by 5 bases, with 13 bases between. The germline V gene has CDR1 GTSNPN and CDR2 SVGIG (reference sequence). The CDR3 extends over 15 amino acids. The CDR3 bases are TGTGCCTGGAGTGTACTGCAGGGGCCGAATGAAAAACTGTTTTTT. It is translated as CAWSVLQGPNEKLFF.

The J gene is TRBJ1-1, the V gene TRBV6-1; 7 bases line up with TRBD1. Losses at the gene ends were 2 bases for V and 1 base for J; bases not matched to a gene: 10. This CDR3 is built from 17 residues. From germline, CDR1 is MNHNS and CDR2 SASEGT. Here the CDR3 DNA reads TGTGCCAGCAGTGAAAGTTTTTTAGGGGACAGGAACACTGAAGCTTTCTTT. Protein product: CASSESFLGDRNTEAFF.

V and J are TRBV11-1 and TRBJ2-1; TRBD1 matches at 8 bases. This CDR3 contains 13 residues. Germline CDR1 SGHAT, CDR2 FQDESV (reference sequence). With 4 bases clipped from V and 10 bases from J, the junction kept 6 bases outside the gene matches. In DNA form, the CDR3 reads TGTGCCAGCAGCTACAGGGGGGCGAGGGAGCAGTTCTTC. Its translation: CASSYRGAREQFF.

This sequence joins TRBV29-1 and TRBJ2-7; 9 bases agree with TRBD1. Germline trimming cut 2 bases from V and 4 bases from J; bases unmatched to any gene: 3. This CDR3 contains 13 residues. The germline V gene has CDR1 SQVTM and CDR2 ANQGSEA. The CDR3 region is CSVEKDRGYEQYF. CDR3 nucleotide sequence: TGCAGCGTTGAAAAGGACAGGGGATACGAGCAGTACTTC.

This sequence joins TRBV19 and TRBJ2-7; possibly TRBD2 for D (5 bases). With 8 bases removed from V and 4 bases from J, the gap between germline ends came to 30 bases. From germline, CDR1 is LNHDA and CDR2 SQIVND (reference sequence). The CDR3 has 18 residues. CDR3 DNA sequence: TGTGCCAGTCCCTATCATTCGGGGATGAGGATCTTAGATTACGAGCAGTACTTC. This translates into CASPYHSGMRILDYEQYF.

The chain links TRBV9 to TRBJ1-1; D not resolved. CDR1 SGDLS and CDR2 YYNGEE come from the germline V gene. V lost 3 bases to trimming and J lost 11 bases, with 20 bases between them. This CDR3 spans 14 amino acids. The CDR3 sequence: CASSAYSRSSDAFF. The CDR3 DNA reads as TGTGCCAGCAGCGCCTACTCACGATCCAGTGACGCTTTCTTT.

V and J are TRBV30 and TRBJ1-1; D ambiguous. Germline lookup yields CDR1 GTSNPN and CDR2 SVGIG (reference sequence). The CDR3 loop spans 12 amino acids. The ends were cut back, 3 bases at V and 3 bases at J, with 8 bases in the middle. The CDR3 loop reads CAWREVDTEAFF. The CDR3 DNA reads as TGTGCCTGGAGGGAGGTGGACACTGAAGCTTTCTTT.

The V gene is TRBV18, the J gene TRBJ1-1, with TRBD1 as a possible D gene (5 bases). Trimming shortened V by 3 bases and J by 6 bases, and 14 bases separated the two germline ends. Germline V CDR1 and CDR2: KGHSH, LQKENI. The CDR3 has 14 residues. CDR3 in DNA: TGTGCCAGCTCACCCCGGTCCTTGGGGGCTGAAGCTTTCTTT. Encoded protein: CASSPRSLGAEAFF.

The rearrangement uses TRBV5-5 and TRBJ1-2; no reliable D call. Trimming removed 0 bases from V and 4 bases from J, with 13 bases in between. In germline, CDR1 is SGHKS, CDR2 YYEKEE (reference sequence). The CDR3 has 15 amino acids. For the CDR3, the DNA is TGTGCCAGCAGCTTGGAATTGGTAGGACCCTATGGCTACACCTTC. Residues: CASSLELVGPYGYTF.